A single sample is the source of the 32 T cell receptor beta chains below, sequenced in a study of T cells after somatic rescue of genetic block. Profiling relied on immunoSEQ multiplex PCR, and the TCRdb table lists in-frame clones only, not all of them. This repertoire shows about 15,000 clones, about 70% found once; its top ten account for approximately 14%. Sequenced: peripheral blood mononuclear cells (PBMCs). These receptors were taken from a boy aged 10-17 years.

The J gene is TRBJ1-2, the V gene TRBV9; tentatively, D is TRBD1 (6 bases). Trimming removed 0 bases at V and 2 bases at J, with 8 bases between. CDR3 length equals 14 residues. Per the germline V gene, CDR1 is SGDLS and CDR2 is YYNGEE. The CDR3 is CASSVGQGNYGYTF. DNA of the CDR3: TGTGCCAGCAGCGTAGGTCAGGGGAACTATGGCTACACCTTC.

V gene TRBV10-3 combines with J gene TRBJ1-5; no clear D. V lost 0 bases to trimming and J lost 6 bases, with 6 bases between them. There are 13 residues in the CDR3. Germline CDR1 and CDR2: ENHRY and SYGVKD. The CDR3 sequence: CAISESGVQPQHF. The CDR3 coding sequence is TGTGCCATCAGTGAGTCCGGGGTTCAGCCCCAGCATTTT.

The V call is TRBV7-3, the J call TRBJ2-2; D is unclear. V lost 6 bases and J lost 5, with 10 bases in between. CDR3 length: 13 residues. The germline gives CDR1 SGHTA, CDR2 FQGTGA. The CDR3 DNA reads TGTGCCAGCAGTCGAGACCAGACCGGGGAGCTGTTTTTT. Its protein product is CASSRDQTGELFF.

The V call is TRBV18, the J call TRBJ1-5; TRBD1 agrees at 12 bases. Trimming at V came to 3 bases and at J to 0 bases, leaving 3 bases not matched to a gene. Germline-derived CDR1 and CDR2 are KGHSH and LQKENI. CDR3 size: 17 residues. The CDR3 DNA is TGTGCCAGCTCACCGTGGGACAGGGGGCTTAGCAATCAGCCCCAGCATTTT. Translation gives CASSPWDRGLSNQPQHF.

This clone was counted between two and nine times. The chain has TRBV28 and TRBJ1-2; D call uncertain. Germline CDR1 MDHEN, CDR2 SYDVKM. The CDR3 has 16 residues. Trimming shortened V by 4 bases and J by 1 base, and 16 bases separated the two germline ends. CDR3 protein: CASSSFRRAGNYGYTF. The CDR3 DNA follows: TGTGCCAGCAGTTCCTTTAGGCGGGCGGGTAACTATGGCTACACCTTC.

The chain couples TRBV7-3 to TRBJ1-4; the match to TRBD1 covers 9 bases. The V gene's germline CDR1 is SGHTA and CDR2 FQGTGA. The CDR3 is 15 amino acids. V gave up 5 bases and J gave up 4 bases; unmatched junction bases: 5. CDR3 loop: CASSRTGGNNEKLFF. The CDR3 bases are TGTGCCAGCAGCCGAACAGGGGGCAATAATGAAAAACTGTTTTTT.

The J gene is TRBJ2-7, the V gene TRBV5-1; 9 positions match TRBD1. CDR3 length: 16 amino acids. Trimming took 0 bases from V and 6 from J; bases not matched to a gene: 10. The V gene's germline CDR1 is SGHRS and CDR2 YFSETQ. DNA of the CDR3: TGCGCCAGCAGCTTGGCCCCACAGGGGGCGTCGGGCGAGCAGTACTTC. Its translation: CASSLAPQGASGEQYF.

This clone was found once. The rearrangement links TRBV5-1 to TRBJ2-3, with D maybe TRBD2 (5 bases). CDR1 SGHRS and CDR2 YFSETQ come from the germline V gene. The CDR3 runs 14 residues. Trimming left V 0 bases short and J 7 bases short, with 12 bases between. CDR3 coding DNA: TGCGCCAGCAGCTTGGAAGGTGGAGGAAATACGCAGTATTTT. Residues: CASSLEGGGNTQYF. Full variable domain (outside the CDR3, taken from reference TRBV5-1 and TRBJ2-3): KAGVTQTPRYLIKTRGQQVTLSCSPISGHRSVSWYQQTPGQGLQFLFEYFSETQRNKGNFPGRFSGRQFSNSRSEMNVSTLELGDSALYLCASSLEGGGNTQYFGPGTRLTVL.

The chain couples TRBV13 to TRBJ2-7; TRBD1 matches at 11 bases. V shed 5 bases, J shed 4 bases, and the junction held 10 bases outside the gene matches. Germline CDR1 PRHDT, CDR2 FYEKMQ (reference sequence). There are 16 residues in the CDR3. CDR3 nucleotides: TGTGCCAGCAGCAGGGTTTCAGGGACAGGGGGGTACGAGCAGTACTTC. Encoded protein: CASSRVSGTGGYEQYF.

CDR3 residues: CASSFPTSTAKNIQYF. DNA for the CDR3: TGTGCCAGCAGTTTCCCGACTAGCACTGCCAAAAACATTCAGTACTTC. V is TRBV28 and J is TRBJ2-4; the match to TRBD2 covers 7 bases. This CDR3 spans 16 amino acids. J lost 1 base, V lost 3 bases, and 6 bases had no gene match. Germline V gene lookup returns CDR1 MDHEN and CDR2 SYDVKM.

The genes are TRBV19 and TRBJ2-1; no clear D. The V and J ends lost 3 bases and 10 bases respectively, with 10 bases between them. The V gene's germline CDR1 is LNHDA and CDR2 SQIVND (reference sequence). The length of the CDR3 is 12 residues. As DNA, the CDR3 is TGTGCCAGTAGTATCCACTTAGAGGAGCAGTTCTTC. Protein: CASSIHLEEQFF.

The chain carries TRBV5-1 and TRBJ2-3; 7 bases line up with TRBD1. The J segment lost 4 bases and the V segment lost 4 bases, leaving 3 bases of the junction unmatched. The CDR3 extends over 13 amino acids. Germline CDR1 is SGHRS and CDR2 is YFSETQ. CDR3 nucleotides: TGCGCCAGCAGCCCTGGGACAGCAGATACGCAGTATTTT. It yields the protein CASSPGTADTQYF.

The V call is TRBV2, the J call TRBJ2-7; 7 bases align to TRBD1. This CDR3 is built from 13 residues. Germline CDR1 SNHLY, CDR2 FYNNEI. Unmatched junction bases numbered 5, after V lost 7 bases and J lost 2 bases. In nucleotides, the CDR3 is TGTGCCAGCACCACAGGGGTCCCCTACGAGCAGTACTTC. Its translation: CASTTGVPYEQYF. Filled out from reference TRBV2 and TRBJ2-7, the complete variable domain reads EPEVTQTPSHQVTQMGQEVILRCVPISNHLYFYWYRQILGQKVEFLVSFYNNEISEKSEIFDDQFSVERPDGSNFTLKIRSTKLEDSAMYFCASTTGVPYEQYFGPGTRLTVT.

The chain recombines TRBV27 with TRBJ1-5; 9 nucleotides align to TRBD1. Per the germline V gene, CDR1 is MNHEY and CDR2 is SMNVEV (reference sequence). J gave up 4 bases and V 5 bases, and 9 bases lay outside the gene matches. This CDR3 region has 16 residues. The CDR3 loop is CASSLSRDRVNQPQHF. The DNA of the CDR3 is TGTGCCAGCAGTCTAAGCCGGGACAGGGTGAATCAGCCCCAGCATTTT.

J is TRBJ1-6 and V is TRBV5-1; TRBD1 aligns across 8 bases. Germline V gene data show CDR1 as SGHRS and CDR2 as YFSETQ. The V gene end was trimmed by 4 bases and the J gene end by 10 bases; junction bases not matched to a gene: 10. The CDR3 loop spans 15 amino acids. In DNA, the CDR3 is TGCGCCAGCAGCCTCGGGCAGGGGGCCGGATCACCCCTCCACTTT. This translates into CASSLGQGAGSPLHF.

The rearrangement joins TRBV9 to TRBJ1-2; no clear D gene. The CDR3 runs to 14 residues. Trimming cost V 4 bases and J 4 bases, with 14 bases left between them. The germline gives CDR1 SGDLS, CDR2 YYNGEE. The CDR3 nucleotides are TGTGCCAGCAGCCCTGGACGGTTTAGCTATGGCTACACCTTC. Amino acids: CASSPGRFSYGYTF.

The genes are TRBV5-1 and TRBJ2-5, with 9 bases identical to TRBD1. The DNA end is a closer match to TRBJ2-7, so the J assignment may be wrong. The CDR3 sequence is 13 residues long. CDR1 and CDR2 (germline): SGHRS, YFSETQ. The CDR3 region has the DNA TGCGCCAGCAGCTGGACAGGGGAGTACGAGCAGTACTTC. Translating it yields CASSWTGEYEQYF.

CDR3 amino acids: CASSYSGRDYNEQFF. The DNA for the CDR3 is TGTGCCAGCAGTTACTCAGGTCGTGATTACAATGAGCAGTTCTTC. This chain connects TRBV6-5 to TRBJ2-1; no definite D call. CDR3 length: 15 residues. The V gene's germline CDR1 is MNHEY and CDR2 SVGAGI. V was cut by 0 bases and J by 4 bases, with 10 bases left in between.

This chain connects TRBV10-3 to TRBJ2-7, with TRBD1 as a possible D gene (6 bases). Per germline, CDR1 ENHRY and CDR2 SYGVKD. CDR3 length: 16 residues. The V gene lost 5 bases and the J gene lost 6 bases, with 23 bases spanning the gap. CDR3 sequence: CAISPGQPLISGEQYF. CDR3 in DNA: TGTGCCATCAGTCCCGGACAGCCCTTGATCTCCGGCGAGCAGTACTTC.

This clone was seen once. The genes are TRBV7-9 and TRBJ2-1; 8 bases map to TRBD2. The CDR3 has 16 residues. Germline-derived CDR1 and CDR2 are SEHNR and FQNEAQ (reference sequence). The V segment lost 2 bases and the J segment 4 bases; nucleotides outside the gene matches: 7. The CDR3 protein is CASSLSLAGLYNEQFF. For the CDR3, the DNA is TGTGCCAGCAGCTTATCCCTAGCGGGCTTATACAATGAGCAGTTCTTC.

The gene calls are TRBV7-9 and TRBJ2-3, with a possible D match to TRBD2 (7 bases). Germline CDR1 and CDR2: SEHNR and FQNEAQ (reference sequence). The CDR3 extends over 15 amino acids. Trimming stripped 5 bases from V and 5 bases from J, with 17 bases between. CDR3 in amino acids: CASSPPGGGGDTQYF. CDR3 bases: TGTGCCAGCAGCCCACCGGGGGGCGGTGGAGATACGCAGTATTTT.

The V gene is TRBV19, the J gene TRBJ1-1; perhaps TRBD1 as D (5 bases). CDR3 length equals 15 residues. From germline, CDR1 is LNHDA and CDR2 SQIVND (reference sequence). Trimming removed 6 bases from V and 1 base from J, with 15 bases in between. For the CDR3, the DNA is TGTGCCAGTAGGCGATCCCGGACACCGAACACTGAAGCTTTCTTT. It yields the protein CASRRSRTPNTEAFF.

This rearrangement joins TRBV28 to TRBJ2-2, with 10 nucleotides matching TRBD1. The trim removed 6 bases at V and 0 bases at J, leaving 16 bases unmatched. The V gene's germline CDR1 is MDHEN and CDR2 SYDVKM. CDR3 length: 20 residues. As DNA, the CDR3 is TGTGCCAGCAGATTCCCGGACAGGGGGGTTTTGATCCCGAACACCGGGGAGCTGTTTTTT. Protein: CASRFPDRGVLIPNTGELFF.

The V gene is TRBV7-9, the J gene TRBJ1-1; TRBD1 is a possible D gene (5 bases). The length of the CDR3 is 16 residues. Trimming cost V 1 base and J 1 base, with 13 bases left between them. Looked up from germline, CDR1 is SEHNR and CDR2 is FQNEAQ (reference sequence). The chain's CDR3 is CASSLETGRGNTEAFF. CDR3 nucleotide sequence: TGTGCCAGCAGCTTAGAAACAGGACGTGGGAACACTGAAGCTTTCTTT.

V usage is TRBV5-4 and J usage is TRBJ1-5; TRBD1 is a possible D gene (6 bases). CDR1 SGHNT and CDR2 YYREEE come from the germline V gene (reference sequence). V lost 4 bases to trimming and J lost 7 bases, with 15 bases between them. This CDR3 spans 14 amino acids. The DNA for the CDR3 is TGTGCCAGCAGCCGGGCGGGGGCGTCCCAGCCCCAGCATTTT. Protein: CASSRAGASQPQHF.

The J gene is TRBJ1-2, the V gene TRBV5-4; D may be TRBD1 (5 bases). The CDR3 is made up of 14 amino acids. The germline V gene has CDR1 SGHNT and CDR2 YYREEE (reference sequence). V dropped 4 bases and J dropped 6 bases, with 16 bases sitting between them. CDR3 DNA: TGTGCCAGCAGCCGCTCGGGGGGAGGGAATGGCTACACCTTC. This translates into CASSRSGGGNGYTF.

The V call is TRBV6-1, the J call TRBJ2-1; 11 nucleotides agree with TRBD2. V was pared by 1 base and J by 2 bases, with 4 bases of the junction left unmatched. Germline CDR1 and CDR2: MNHNS and SASEGT. The length of the CDR3 is 17 residues. The CDR3 DNA reads TGTGCCAGCAGTGAAGAGCTAGCGGGGGGACCCTACAATGAGCAGTTCTTC. This gives the protein CASSEELAGGPYNEQFF.

V is TRBV5-6 and J is TRBJ1-2; tentative D call: TRBD1 (5 bases). The CDR3 extends over 12 amino acids. Germline V gene sequence: CDR1 SGHDT, CDR2 YYEEEE. V lost 0 bases and J 8 bases, leaving 8 bases between the germline ends. The CDR3 sequence: CASSLGQYGYTF. The CDR3, as DNA: TGTGCCAGCAGCTTGGGACAGTACGGCTACACCTTC.

This chain connects TRBV7-2 to TRBJ1-3, with 7 bases that match TRBD1. The V gene's germline CDR1 is SGHTA and CDR2 FQGNSA. After removal of 2 bases from V and 0 bases from J, the junction contained 7 bases not matched to a gene. This CDR3 has 17 residues. The CDR3 is CASSLWTGTDSGNTIYF. CDR3 in DNA: TGTGCCAGCAGCTTATGGACCGGGACAGACTCTGGAAACACCATATATTTT.

This chain links TRBV27 with TRBJ2-3, with unresolved D. Germline V CDR1 and CDR2: MNHEY, SMNVEV (reference sequence). V lost 1 base and J 4 bases, leaving 9 bases between the germline ends. The CDR3 is 14 residues long. The CDR3 nucleotides are TGTGCCAGCAGTTTATTAAGACGGGCAGATACGCAGTATTTT. Translated, it gives CASSLLRRADTQYF.

V and J are TRBV6-5 and TRBJ1-4, with 8 bases that match TRBD1. The CDR3 is 13 residues long. The J segment lost 7 bases and the V segment lost 4 bases, leaving 2 bases of the junction unmatched. The V gene's germline CDR1 is MNHEY and CDR2 SVGAGI. CDR3 nucleotides: TGTGCCAGCAGTTTGACAGGGGCTGAAAAACTGTTTTTT. Its protein is CASSLTGAEKLFF.

The chain joins TRBV5-1 to TRBJ2-7; the match to TRBD1 covers 8 bases. V dropped 1 base and J dropped 0; count of bases not matched to a gene: 15. The length of the CDR3 is 19 residues. Per germline, CDR1 SGHRS and CDR2 YFSETQ. In nucleotides, the CDR3 is TGCGCCAGCAGCTTGACAGGGGGACTGTTGACCCTCCCCTCCTACGAGCAGTACTTC. It is translated as CASSLTGGLLTLPSYEQYF.